What follows are 7 T cell receptor beta chains derived from one specimen sequenced in a study of shared clonotypes between healthy human individuals. Using immunoSEQ multiplex PCR, the repertoire was profiled, and TCRdb retains in-frame clones only, with some absent. The top ten clones hold approximately 0.44% of a sample with around 1.6 million clones, nearly 99% of them seen once. The sequenced sample consisted of naive CD4+ T cells sorted from blood. As to subset: CD45RA+ positively selected. All receptors derive from a man aged 25-45 years in good health.

The chain carries TRBV18 and TRBJ1-1, with 11 nucleotides matching TRBD1. Per germline, CDR1 KGHSH and CDR2 LQKENI. The V segment lost 3 bases and the J segment 11 bases; nucleotides outside the gene matches: 14. This CDR3 region has 16 residues. The CDR3 coding sequence is TGTGCCAGCTCACCCCAGGGACAGGGGGGAGGCACTCACGCTTTCTTT. Translating it yields CASSPQGQGGGTHAFF. The full variable domain, in which reference TRBV18 and TRBJ1-1 provide the parts outside the CDR3, is NAGVMQNPRHLVRRRGQEARLRCSPMKGHSHVYWYRQLPEEGLKFMVYLQKENIIDESGMPKERFSAEFPKEGPSILRIQQVVRGDSAAYFCASSPQGQGGGTHAFFGQGTRLTVV.

The CDR3 sequence: CASSRDRVSYNEQFF. The CDR3 nucleotides read TGTGCCAGCAGCCGAGACAGGGTTTCATACAATGAGCAGTTCTTC. The chain links TRBV7-8 to TRBJ2-1, with 7 nucleotides matching TRBD1. Germline V gene data show CDR1 as SGHVS and CDR2 as FQNEAQ. The trim removed 5 bases at V and 4 bases at J, leaving 8 bases unmatched. The CDR3 is 15 residues long.

This CDR3 reads CACGTEGGYTEAFF. The CDR3 region has the DNA TGTGCCTGCGGGACAGAGGGGGGATACACTGAAGCTTTCTTT. This rearrangement joins TRBV6-5 to TRBJ1-1; 7 positions match TRBD1. Germline lookup yields CDR1 MNHEY and CDR2 SVGAGI. V trimming: 11 bases; J trimming: 3 bases; junction bases outside the gene matches: 12. This CDR3 comprises 14 residues.

J is TRBJ2-1 and V is TRBV4-3; D remains unclear. This CDR3 is 13 amino acids long. CDR1 is LGHNA and CDR2 is YSLEER in the germline V gene. Trimming removed 1 base at V and 10 bases at J, with 11 bases between. In DNA form, the CDR3 reads TGCGCCAGCAGCCAAGTTCGGAATTGGGAGCAGTTCTTC. Residues: CASSQVRNWEQFF.

DNA for the CDR3: TGTGCCAGCAGCGTAGGAACGACAGGGGATGAAAAACTGTTTTTT. It translates to CASSVGTTGDEKLFF. The chain combines TRBV9 with TRBJ1-4, with TRBD1 matching 8 bases. The CDR3 length is 15 residues. The germline CDR1 and CDR2 sequences are SGDLS and YYNGEE. The V gene end was trimmed by 0 bases and the J gene end by 6 bases; junction bases not matched to a gene: 4. Based on the CDR3 plus reference TRBV9 and TRBJ1-4, the full variable domain is DSGVTQTPKHLITATGQRVTLRCSPRSGDLSVYWYQQSLDQGLQFLIQYYNGEERAKGNILERFSAQQFPDLHSELNLSSLELGDSALYFCASSVGTTGDEKLFFGSGTQLSVL.

Comments on this clone: The identical CDR3 is also encoded by other nucleotide sequences in the sample. The rearrangement joins TRBV6-5 to TRBJ2-7; D may be TRBD2 (5 bases). V was shortened by 6 bases and J by 1 base, with 7 bases between the two germline ends. The CDR3 has 12 amino acids. Germline V gene data show CDR1 as MNHEY and CDR2 as SVGAGI. The CDR3 here is CASSSGSYEQYF. The CDR3 bases are TGTGCCAGCAGCAGCGGTTCCTACGAGCAGTACTTC.

The chain recombines TRBV10-1 with TRBJ2-1, with D maybe TRBD1 (5 bases). V lost 2 bases to trimming and J lost 0 bases, with 11 bases between them. The CDR3 runs 16 residues. Germline CDR1 WNHNN, CDR2 SYGVQD (reference sequence). The CDR3, as DNA: TGCGCCAGCAGTGAGCACAGGCTAAGCTCCTACAATGAGCAGTTCTTC. Translating gives CASSEHRLSSYNEQFF.